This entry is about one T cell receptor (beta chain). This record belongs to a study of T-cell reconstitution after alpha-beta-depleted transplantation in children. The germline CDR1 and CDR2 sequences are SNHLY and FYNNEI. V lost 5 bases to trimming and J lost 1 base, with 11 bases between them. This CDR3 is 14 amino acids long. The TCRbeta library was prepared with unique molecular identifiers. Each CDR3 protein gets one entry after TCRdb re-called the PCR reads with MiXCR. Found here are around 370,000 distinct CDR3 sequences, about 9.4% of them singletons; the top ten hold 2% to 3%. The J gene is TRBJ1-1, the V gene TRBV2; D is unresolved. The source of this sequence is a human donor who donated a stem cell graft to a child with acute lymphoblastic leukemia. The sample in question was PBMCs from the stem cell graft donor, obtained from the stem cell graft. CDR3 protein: CASSMGMGNTEAFF. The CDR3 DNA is TGTGCCAGCAGTATGGGGATGGGGAACACTGAAGCTTTCTTT.